The 27 T cell receptor beta chains reported below all come from one sample, sequenced in a study of CD8 T cells in ankylosing spondylitis (dated by TCRdb to about 2017). The method behind the library was 5' RACE. The listed sequencing device is Illumina HiSeq 2500. The public reads were reanalyzed by TCRdb: fastp trimming at Q25, MiXCR alignment, in-frame beta chains only. One record per CDR3 amino acid sequence lists the most common genes and DNA. This sample has about 220,000 distinct CDR3 sequences in its table, and under 30% of those were observed once. In total, the top ten clones hold under 7% of the sample. The sequenced material came from blood, either unsorted or a sorted T cell fraction (not recorded which). These receptors were obtained from a male donor with ankylosing spondylitis or in good health (not recorded which).

The J gene is TRBJ2-3, the V gene TRBV7-3, with D tentatively TRBD1 or TRBD2 (5 bases each). Trimming removed 5 bases from V and 4 bases from J, with 22 bases in between. This CDR3 contains 17 residues. Germline-derived CDR1 and CDR2 are SGHTA and FQGTGA. The CDR3 DNA reads as TGTGCCAGCAGCGCCAAAGGGGCAAGGGGAGCAGCAGATACGCAGTATTTT. This codes for CASSAKGARGAADTQYF.

This clonotype was detected many times. The chain uses TRBV28 and TRBJ2-7; D might be TRBD1 (6 bases). This CDR3 spans 15 amino acids. In germline, CDR1 is MDHEN, CDR2 SYDVKM. Trimming cost V 5 bases and J 2 bases, with 16 bases left between them. The CDR3 protein is CASSGRDTAPYEQYF. The CDR3 bases are TGTGCCAGCAGTGGACGGGACACCGCTCCCTACGAGCAGTACTTC.

The chain employs TRBV20-1 and TRBJ2-7; the match to TRBD2 covers 10 bases. Germline CDR1 reads DFQATT; CDR2 reads SNEGSKA (reference sequence). V lost 1 base and J lost 7; bases outside the gene matches: 7. The CDR3 loop spans 14 amino acids. CDR3 residues: CSARVSSGSHEQYF. The CDR3 bases are TGCAGTGCTAGAGTCTCTAGCGGGAGTCATGAGCAGTACTTC.

The chain couples TRBV29-1 to TRBJ2-3; 9 bases fit TRBD2. This CDR3 is built from 13 residues. Trimming removed 6 bases from V and 3 bases from J; junction bases left unmatched: 4. Germline V gene sequence: CDR1 SQVTM, CDR2 ANQGSEA. The CDR3 nucleotides are TGCAGCGTCCTAGCGGGACGAACAGATACGCAGTATTTT. Translated: CSVLAGRTDTQYF.

The gene calls are TRBV4-2 and TRBJ2-1, with 8 bases matching TRBD1. After removal of 0 bases from V and 7 bases from J, the junction contained 8 bases not matched to a gene. The CDR3 extends over 16 amino acids. CDR1 is LGHNA, CDR2 YNFKEQ, per germline. CDR3 nucleotide sequence: TGTGCCAGCAGCCAAGAGGGGCCAGGGGGCTTGAATGAGCAGTTCTTC. Translating it yields CASSQEGPGGLNEQFF.

This chain links TRBV5-1 with TRBJ2-7; D is uncertain. The V end lost 3 bases, the J end lost 3 bases, and 7 bases lay between the germline ends. Germline V gene data show CDR1 as SGHRS and CDR2 as YFSETQ. This CDR3 is built from 12 residues. In nucleotides, the CDR3 is TGCGCCAGCAGCTCCTCCAACTACGAGCAGTACTTC. Translating it yields CASSSSNYEQYF.

This clonotype has a count of ten or more. The chain recombines TRBV20-1 with TRBJ1-1; D may be TRBD1 (6 bases). CDR1 is DFQATT and CDR2 is SNEGSKA in the germline V gene (reference sequence). The germline V and J ends were trimmed by 3 bases and 1 base, with 12 bases remaining between them. The length of the CDR3 is 14 residues. In DNA, the CDR3 is TGCAGTGCTAGCTACAGGGACTGGAACACTGAAGCTTTCTTT. This translates into CSASYRDWNTEAFF.

This chain links TRBV20-1 with TRBJ2-3, with a tentative D call TRBD1 (6 bases). CDR3 length: 14 amino acids. The germline V and J ends were trimmed by 3 bases and 2 bases, with 12 bases remaining between them. Germline V CDR1 and CDR2: DFQATT, SNEGSKA (reference sequence). CDR3 in DNA: TGCAGTGCTAGCAGGGACACCTACACAGATACGCAGTATTTT. The encoded protein is CSASRDTYTDTQYF.

The sample holds a few counts of this clonotype. The chain couples TRBV20-1 to TRBJ1-6; 8 bases map to TRBD1. Germline CDR1 and CDR2: DFQATT and SNEGSKA (reference sequence). V lost 4 bases to trimming and J lost 10 bases; unmatched junction nucleotides: 6. The CDR3 runs 13 residues. CDR3 in amino acids: CSATGQGGSPLHF. In DNA, the CDR3 is TGCAGTGCTACCGGACAGGGAGGGTCACCCCTCCACTTT.

The table lists this clonotype with many counts. CDR3 residues: CASSQGGDSNYGYTF. In DNA form, the CDR3 reads TGCGCCAGCAGCCAAGGAGGGGACTCTAACTATGGCTACACCTTC. The V and J genes are TRBV4-1 and TRBJ1-2; D perhaps matches TRBD1 (5 bases). V gave up 1 base and J gave up 0 bases, with 9 bases separating them. This CDR3 spans 15 amino acids. Per the germline V gene, CDR1 is MGHRA and CDR2 is YSYEKL.

This clonotype came up a few times. The V call is TRBV9, the J call TRBJ2-1; TRBD2 matches at 12 bases. The J segment lost 1 base and the V segment lost 4 bases, leaving 15 bases of the junction unmatched. The CDR3 totals 20 residues. Germline CDR1 reads SGDLS; CDR2 reads YYNGEE. CDR3 sequence reads: CASSPTVTSGGFVSYNEQFF. CDR3 DNA: TGTGCCAGCAGCCCCACGGTGACTAGCGGGGGATTTGTTTCCTACAATGAGCAGTTCTTC. Full variable domain (rest looked up from reference TRBV9 and TRBJ2-1): DSGVTQTPKHLITATGQRVTLRCSPRSGDLSVYWYQQSLDQGLQFLIQYYNGEERAKGNILERFSAQQFPDLHSELNLSSLELGDSALYFCASSPTVTSGGFVSYNEQFFGPGTRLTVL.

The V gene is TRBV6-5, the J gene TRBJ2-1, with 8 bases fitting TRBD2. With V trimmed by 0 bases and J by 8 bases, 6 bases remained unmatched. CDR3 length equals 15 residues. The germline gives CDR1 MNHEY, CDR2 SVGAGI. CDR3 DNA sequence: TGTGCCAGCAGTTACTCGACGGGAGGGAGGGATGAGCAGTTCTTC. This sequence encodes CASSYSTGGRDEQFF.

The CDR3 here is CSAKTSGSAAYNEQFF. DNA of the CDR3: TGCAGTGCTAAGACTAGCGGGAGCGCCGCCTACAATGAGCAGTTCTTC. This rearrangement joins TRBV20-1 to TRBJ2-1; TRBD2 aligns across 12 bases. CDR1 is DFQATT and CDR2 is SNEGSKA in the germline V gene (reference sequence). The length of the CDR3 is 16 residues. Trimming removed 4 bases from V and 2 bases from J; junction bases left unmatched: 6.

This clonotype was observed at least ten times. The rearrangement links TRBV21-1 to TRBJ2-3. TRBV21-1 is flagged as a pseudogene. There are 9 residues in the CDR3. The CDR3 DNA follows: TGTGCCACGGAAGATACGCAGTATTTT. Translation gives CATEDTQYF.

This clonotype was counted ten times or more. The gene calls are TRBV7-2 and TRBJ2-5; D is undetermined. Trimming left V 1 base short and J 5 bases short, with 8 bases between. The CDR3 runs to 13 residues. The germline V gene has CDR1 SGHTA and CDR2 FQGNSA. In DNA form, the CDR3 reads TGTGCCAGCAGCTTAGGCGTCGGGGAGACCCAGTACTTC. Translation gives CASSLGVGETQYF.

This clonotype was seen many times. This rearrangement joins TRBV29-1 to TRBJ2-1, with TRBD2 matching over 7 bases. The CDR3 extends over 13 amino acids. Germline CDR1 and CDR2: SQVTM and ANQGSEA. V was clipped by 7 bases and J by 8 bases; unmatched bases: 11. CDR3: CSGRSGARDEQFF. The CDR3 DNA sequence: TGCAGCGGCCGAAGCGGGGCGAGGGATGAGCAGTTCTTC.

This clonotype appeared a few times. The chain carries TRBV18 and TRBJ2-7; possible D gene TRBD2, 6 bases. Germline loops: CDR1 KGHSH, CDR2 LQKENI. The V gene lost 5 bases and the J gene lost 6 bases, with 11 bases spanning the gap. The CDR3 covers 12 residues. CDR3 nucleotides: TGTGCCAGCTCAGCTGCGGGGTCCGAGCAGTACTTC. Translated, it gives CASSAAGSEQYF.

This clonotype appeared many times. V gene TRBV12-3 or TRBV12-4 combines with J gene TRBJ1-6; 8 bases align to TRBD1. Trimming at V came to 6 bases and at J to 6 bases, leaving 7 bases not matched to a gene. The CDR3 extends over 15 amino acids. The CDR3: CASRARDRSNSPLHF. As DNA, the CDR3 is TGTGCCAGCAGGGCCCGGGACAGGTCTAATTCACCCCTCCACTTT.

The table lists this clonotype with a count of one. The chain combines TRBV23-1 with TRBJ1-5; D remains ambiguous. TRBV23-1 is an ORF, and what it does is uncertain. Trimming removed 4 bases at V and 6 bases at J, with 10 bases between. This CDR3 comprises 13 residues. CDR3 coding DNA: TGCGCCAGCAGTCCTCATTTTGGTCAGCCCCAGCATTTT. Translating gives CASSPHFGQPQHF.

The chain couples TRBV20-1 to TRBJ2-7; maybe TRBD1 (6 bases). The CDR3 totals 13 residues. V was pared by 0 bases and J by 5 bases, with 11 bases between. The germline V gene has CDR1 DFQATT and CDR2 SNEGSKA (reference sequence). The CDR3 DNA reads as TGCAGTGCTAGAGAACCAGGGGCTGACGAGCAGTACTTC. It codes for CSAREPGADEQYF.

This clonotype showed up many times. V and J are TRBV20-1 and TRBJ1-2, with TRBD1 matching over 9 bases. CDR1 is DFQATT, CDR2 SNEGSKA, per germline (reference sequence). J lost 5 bases, V lost 4 bases, and 8 bases had no gene match. The CDR3 sequence is 14 residues long. CDR3 DNA: TGCAGTGCTATCCCCCGGGACAGGGTTTATGGCTACACCTTC. Translation gives CSAIPRDRVYGYTF.

The CDR3, as DNA: TGTGCCAGCAGTTACTCAACAGGGTTTTATCCTTCCGGGGAGCTGTTTTTT. Translated, it gives CASSYSTGFYPSGELFF. This rearrangement joins TRBV6-5 to TRBJ2-2, with D possibly TRBD1 on 6 matching bases. CDR1 is MNHEY and CDR2 is SVGAGI in the germline V gene. The CDR3 contains 17 residues. V was trimmed by 0 bases and J by 6 bases, leaving 17 bases between them.

This clonotype showed up just a few times. This chain connects TRBV20-1 to TRBJ2-7; D unclear. With 3 bases removed from V and 4 bases from J, the gap between germline ends came to 7 bases. Germline V gene data show CDR1 as DFQATT and CDR2 as SNEGSKA (reference sequence). The CDR3 extends over 11 amino acids. Here the CDR3 reads CSASRLYEQYF. The CDR3 DNA reads TGCAGTGCTAGTCGTCTGTACGAGCAGTACTTC.

Many counts were recorded for this clonotype. The rearrangement joins TRBV5-6 to TRBJ2-5, with unresolved D. With 4 bases removed from V and 0 bases from J, the gap between germline ends came to 10 bases. Germline V gives CDR1 SGHDT, CDR2 YYEEEE. This CDR3 is built from 14 residues. CDR3 sequence reads: CASSPGSYQETQYF. The CDR3 bases are TGTGCCAGCAGCCCCGGGTCTTACCAAGAGACCCAGTACTTC.

This clonotype was seen repeatedly, ten times or more. This chain joins TRBV7-2 and TRBJ2-3, with 8 bases lining up with TRBD1. The CDR3 contains 15 residues. The trim removed 4 bases at V and 2 bases at J, leaving 5 bases unmatched. CDR1 is SGHTA and CDR2 is FQGNSA in the germline V gene. Here the CDR3 DNA reads TGTGCCAGCAGCTCGCCGGACAGGGCCACAGATACGCAGTATTTT. Its translation: CASSSPDRATDTQYF.

This clonotype was seen ten or more times. This chain links TRBV20-1 with TRBJ1-4, with a tentative D call TRBD1 (5 bases). The CDR3 runs 17 residues. Trimming removed 3 bases at V and 0 bases at J, with 17 bases between. Germline CDR1 is DFQATT and CDR2 is SNEGSKA (reference sequence). The CDR3 bases are TGCAGTGCTAGCAACAGGCGAGTCGTAGCAACTAATGAAAAACTGTTTTTT. It translates to CSASNRRVVATNEKLFF.

The table lists this clonotype with many counts. The chain is built from TRBV7-2 and TRBJ2-3; D is unclear. Per germline, CDR1 SGHTA and CDR2 FQGNSA. V lost 2 bases and J lost 4, with 16 bases in between. The CDR3 length is 16 residues. CDR3 DNA sequence: TGTGCCAGCAGCTTAAGGTTTGACGTAACGGCAGATACGCAGTATTTT. Translating gives CASSLRFDVTADTQYF.